This T cell receptor beta chain came from a study of control samples from healthy donors and cancer patients. This CDR3 has 16 residues. CDR1 and CDR2 (germline): SGHNT, YYREEE (reference sequence). The V and J ends lost 0 bases and 5 bases respectively, with 17 bases between them. Using immunoSEQ multiplex PCR, the repertoire was profiled, and TCRdb retains in-frame clones only, with some absent. Of around 100,000 clones listed, roughly 87% are singletons. The specimen was blood. The receptor comes from a woman between 50 and 59 years old in good health. The chain is built from TRBV5-4 and TRBJ1-1; maybe TRBD1 (6 bases). CDR3 nucleotides: TGTGCCAGCAGCTTGGGGGCGCGAGGGGGGGAAACTGAAGCTTTCTTT. It is translated as CASSLGARGGETEAFF.